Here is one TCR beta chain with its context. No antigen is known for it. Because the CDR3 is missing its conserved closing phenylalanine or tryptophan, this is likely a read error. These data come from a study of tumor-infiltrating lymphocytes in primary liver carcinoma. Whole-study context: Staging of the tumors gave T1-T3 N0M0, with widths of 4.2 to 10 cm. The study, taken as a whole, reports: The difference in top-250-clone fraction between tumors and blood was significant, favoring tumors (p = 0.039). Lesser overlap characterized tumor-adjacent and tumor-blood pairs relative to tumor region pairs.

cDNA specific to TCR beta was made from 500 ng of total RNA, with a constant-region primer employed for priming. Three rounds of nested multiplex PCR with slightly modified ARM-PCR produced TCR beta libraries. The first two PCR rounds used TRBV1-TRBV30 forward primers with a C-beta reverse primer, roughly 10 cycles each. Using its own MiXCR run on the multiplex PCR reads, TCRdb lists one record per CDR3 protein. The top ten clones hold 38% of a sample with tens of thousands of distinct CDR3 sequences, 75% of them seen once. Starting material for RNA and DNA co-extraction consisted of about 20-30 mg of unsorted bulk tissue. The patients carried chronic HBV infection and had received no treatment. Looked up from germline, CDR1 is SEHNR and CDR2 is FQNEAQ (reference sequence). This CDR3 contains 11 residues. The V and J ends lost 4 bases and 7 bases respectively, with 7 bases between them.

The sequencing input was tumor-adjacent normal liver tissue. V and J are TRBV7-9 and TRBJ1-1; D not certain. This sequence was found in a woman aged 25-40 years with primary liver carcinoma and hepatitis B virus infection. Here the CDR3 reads CASSSDNEAFV. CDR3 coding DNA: TGTGCCAGCAGCTCTGACAATGAAGCTTTCGTT.